The 24 T cell receptor beta chains below were found in one sample sequenced in a study of OX40 agonist ivuxolimab in advanced cancers. Generated by immunoSEQ multiplex PCR, the TCRdb table keeps only in-frame clones and is missing some. The table lists approximately 33,000 clones, roughly 90% of them singletons. The specimen was CD4+ or CD8+ T cells sorted from blood, collected in a trial of the OX40 agonist ivuxolimab. These receptor sequences come from an adult with an advanced solid tumor such as melanoma, head and neck, liver or kidney cancer.

The V gene is TRBV11-2, the J gene TRBJ2-1, with unresolved D. The CDR3 loop spans 12 amino acids. Trimming removed 1 base at V and 7 bases at J, with 5 bases between. Germline-derived CDR1 and CDR2 are SGHAT and FQNNGV. CDR3 nucleotide sequence: TGTGCCAGCAGCTTAGTAGTTAATGAGCAGTTCTTC. Its translation: CASSLVVNEQFF.

The chain uses TRBV28 and TRBJ1-2; D ambiguous. Germline V gives CDR1 MDHEN, CDR2 SYDVKM. V gave up 3 bases and J gave up 5 bases, with 13 bases separating them. The CDR3 has 14 residues. The CDR3: CASSFLRAGYGYTF. The DNA for the CDR3 is TGTGCCAGCAGTTTCCTCCGGGCGGGTTATGGCTACACCTTC.

J is TRBJ1-4 and V is TRBV7-9; D is uncertain. Germline V gene sequence: CDR1 SEHNR, CDR2 FQNEAQ (reference sequence). This CDR3 region has 14 residues. The V end lost 5 bases, the J end lost 0 bases, and 7 bases lay between the germline ends. In DNA, the CDR3 is TGTGCCAGCAGCCCTGATCCAACTAATGAAAAACTGTTTTTT. This codes for CASSPDPTNEKLFF.

This chain uses TRBV2 with TRBJ2-2; D gene unclear. The CDR3 is 10 residues long. Germline V lookup: CDR1 SNHLY, CDR2 FYNNEI. The ends were cut back, 4 bases at V and 6 bases at J, with 0 bases in the middle. This chain's CDR3 is CASSAGELFF. CDR3 bases: TGTGCCAGCAGTGCCGGGGAGCTGTTTTTT. Full variable domain (remainder filled in from reference TRBV2 and TRBJ2-2): EPEVTQTPSHQVTQMGQEVILRCVPISNHLYFYWYRQILGQKVEFLVSFYNNEISEKSEIFDDQFSVERPDGSNFTLKIRSTKLEDSAMYFCASSAGELFFGEGSRLTVL.

The chain has TRBV27 and TRBJ2-5; D perhaps matches TRBD2 (6 bases). Germline V gene data show CDR1 as MNHEY and CDR2 as SMNVEV (reference sequence). The V and J ends lost 1 base and 1 base respectively, with 13 bases between them. This CDR3 comprises 16 residues. In DNA, the CDR3 is TGTGCCAGCAGTTTATACGGGGCGGGATTCCAAGAGACCCAGTACTTC. This encodes CASSLYGAGFQETQYF.

V is TRBV5-1 and J is TRBJ2-1; 8 positions match TRBD1. Germline V CDR1 and CDR2: SGHRS, YFSETQ. This CDR3 has 13 amino acids. Trimming removed 6 bases from V and 7 bases from J; junction bases left unmatched: 6. The CDR3 DNA is TGCGCCAGCAACCGACAGGGGTGGAATGAGCAGTTCTTC. Protein product: CASNRQGWNEQFF.

The genes are TRBV20-1 and TRBJ2-7, with 8 bases aligning to TRBD2. Germline lookup yields CDR1 DFQATT and CDR2 SNEGSKA (reference sequence). Trimming removed 1 base from V and 7 bases from J; junction bases left unmatched: 0. The CDR3 runs to 11 residues. The CDR3 here is CSARGLAEQYF. In nucleotides, the CDR3 is TGCAGTGCTAGAGGACTAGCGGAGCAGTACTTC.

The J gene is TRBJ2-1, the V gene TRBV27; possibly TRBD2 for D (6 bases). Germline loops: CDR1 MNHEY, CDR2 SMNVEV (reference sequence). V was pared by 10 bases and J by 0 bases, with 13 bases between. The CDR3 has 14 residues. The CDR3 nucleotides read TGTGCCACGGTGGGGGGTCCCTCCTACAATGAGCAGTTCTTC. Protein product: CATVGGPSYNEQFF.

This CDR3 reads CASSRTNYNEQFF. Here the CDR3 DNA reads TGTGCCAGCAGCCGGACTAATTACAATGAGCAGTTCTTC. The chain is built from TRBV11-2 and TRBJ2-1; the D gene is possibly TRBD2 (6 bases). The CDR3 sequence is 13 residues long. The V end was cut by 5 bases, the J end by 4 bases, with 9 bases between. Per the germline V gene, CDR1 is SGHAT and CDR2 is FQNNGV.

V and J are TRBV9 and TRBJ2-7; TRBD1 matches 11 bases. The CDR3 spans 15 residues. Losses at the gene ends were 3 bases for V and 6 bases for J; bases not matched to a gene: 8. Germline V gives CDR1 SGDLS, CDR2 YYNGEE. CDR3 loop: CASSEQSGTGGEQYF. In nucleotides, the CDR3 is TGTGCCAGCAGCGAGCAATCCGGGACAGGGGGCGAGCAGTACTTC.

The DNA of the CDR3 is TGTGCCAGCAGTTTCTCGGGACAGGGGGCGGGGTATGGCTACACCTTC. It encodes CASSFSGQGAGYGYTF. This sequence joins TRBV6-6 and TRBJ1-2; TRBD1 matches 12 bases. The CDR3 spans 16 residues. Germline lookup yields CDR1 MNHNY and CDR2 SVGAGI (reference sequence). V gave up 4 bases and J gave up 5 bases; unmatched junction bases: 8.

In this sample, this clone turned up a few times. The rearrangement joins TRBV9 to TRBJ1-1; a possible D gene is TRBD1 (5 bases). There are 17 residues in the CDR3. The ends were cut back, 0 bases at V and 1 base at J, with 16 bases in the middle. Germline values: CDR1 SGDLS, CDR2 YYNGEE. The CDR3 sequence: CASSVVSLTAPNTEAFF. CDR3 sequence (DNA): TGTGCCAGCAGCGTAGTTTCCCTGACAGCGCCGAACACTGAAGCTTTCTTT.

J is TRBJ2-6 and V is TRBV30; possibly TRBD2 for D (5 bases). There are 14 residues in the CDR3. Per germline, CDR1 GTSNPN and CDR2 SVGIG (reference sequence). The V end was cut by 4 bases, the J end by 0 bases, with 7 bases between. This chain's CDR3 is CAWTSGSGANVLTF. The CDR3 DNA is TGTGCCTGGACGAGCGGCTCTGGGGCCAACGTCCTGACTTTC.

V and J are TRBV5-6 and TRBJ2-3; no firm D call. V was cut by 2 bases and J by 4 bases, with 17 bases left in between. The CDR3 is 16 amino acids. Germline lookup yields CDR1 SGHDT and CDR2 YYEEEE. The CDR3, as DNA: TGTGCCAGCAGCTTAGAGACGCGGTTGGAGTCAGATACGCAGTATTTT. It is translated as CASSLETRLESDTQYF.

This chain links TRBV28 with TRBJ1-6; no reliable D call. The germline V gene encodes CDR1 MDHEN and CDR2 SYDVKM. V lost 5 bases and J lost 13, with 18 bases in between. CDR3 size: 14 residues. The CDR3 loop is CASSPQSPGLPLHF. Here the CDR3 DNA reads TGTGCCAGCAGTCCCCAAAGCCCGGGATTGCCCCTCCACTTT.

This chain uses TRBV15 with TRBJ2-5; 10 bases fit TRBD1. This CDR3 has 15 residues. Unmatched junction bases numbered 7, after V lost 5 bases and J lost 4 bases. Germline lookup yields CDR1 LNHNV and CDR2 YYDKDF (reference sequence). The CDR3 coding sequence is TGTGCCACCAGCGGGGGACAGGGGATCGGAGAGACCCAGTACTTC. Its translation: CATSGGQGIGETQYF.

The chain carries TRBV28 and TRBJ2-1; TRBD1 is a possible D gene (5 bases). Germline CDR1 is MDHEN and CDR2 is SYDVKM. Trimming pared 6 bases from V and 6 bases from J, leaving 15 bases between. The CDR3 is made up of 14 amino acids. This CDR3 reads CASSLRGQGNEQFF. The CDR3 DNA reads TGTGCCAGCAGCCTAAGGGGCCAGGGCAATGAGCAGTTCTTC.

This rearrangement joins TRBV7-9 to TRBJ2-7; a weak D match, TRBD2 (6 bases). The V gene lost 2 bases and the J gene lost 3 bases, with 14 bases spanning the gap. This CDR3 is built from 15 residues. From germline, CDR1 is SEHNR and CDR2 FQNEAQ (reference sequence). In DNA, the CDR3 is TGTGCCAGCAGCTTAAGCGGGTCCTTGAACTACGAGCAGTACTTC. Its protein is CASSLSGSLNYEQYF. The full variable domain, rest sourced from reference TRBV7-9 and TRBJ2-7, is DTGVSQNPRHKITKRGQNVTFRCDPISEHNRLYWYRQTLGQGPEFLTYFQNEAQLEKSRLLSDRFSAERPKGSFSTLEIQRTEQGDSAMYLCASSLSGSLNYEQYFGPGTRLTVT.

The chain links TRBV7-9 to TRBJ2-7; the D is unclear. The CDR3 sequence is 11 residues long. Trimming cost V 4 bases and J 7 bases, with 8 bases left between them. CDR1 SEHNR and CDR2 FQNEAQ come from the germline V gene (reference sequence). This CDR3 is CASSSLWEQYF. In nucleotides, the CDR3 is TGTGCCAGCAGCTCCCTTTGGGAGCAGTACTTC.

The chain links TRBV19 to TRBJ2-3, with 11 bases matching TRBD2. J gave up 6 bases and V 9 bases, and 11 bases lay outside the gene matches. Looked up from germline, CDR1 is LNHDA and CDR2 is SQIVND (reference sequence). This CDR3 has 15 residues. CDR3 loop: CASLITSGGSDTQYF. For the CDR3, the DNA is TGTGCCAGCCTAATCACTAGCGGGGGAAGCGATACGCAGTATTTT.

This chain links TRBV5-6 with TRBJ1-1; TRBD1 matches 8 bases. Germline V gene data show CDR1 as SGHDT and CDR2 as YYEEEE. V was pared by 5 bases and J by 0 bases, with 9 bases of the junction left unmatched. CDR3 length equals 16 residues. The CDR3 loop reads CASSSDRETMNTEAFF. The CDR3 region has the DNA TGTGCCAGCAGTTCGGACAGGGAAACAATGAACACTGAAGCTTTCTTT.

The V call is TRBV9, the J call TRBJ2-1, with TRBD2 matching 11 bases. Germline values: CDR1 SGDLS, CDR2 YYNGEE. This CDR3 is 15 amino acids long. V lost 0 bases, J lost 5 bases, and 1 base stayed unmatched. The CDR3 DNA reads TGTGCCAGCAGCGTAGGGACTAGCGGGCACAATGAGCAGTTCTTC. Residues: CASSVGTSGHNEQFF.

V gene TRBV4-3 combines with J gene TRBJ2-3, with D uncertain. Germline V gene sequence: CDR1 LGHNA, CDR2 YSLEER. The CDR3 is 14 residues long. V lost 4 bases and J 1 base, leaving 9 bases between the germline ends. This CDR3 is CASSLDPGTDTQYF. In DNA form, the CDR3 reads TGCGCCAGCAGCCTGGACCCGGGCACAGATACGCAGTATTTT.

The rearrangement links TRBV6-1 to TRBJ2-7; 8 bases agree with TRBD2. J gave up 3 bases and V 2 bases, and 6 bases lay outside the gene matches. The germline V gene encodes CDR1 MNHNS and CDR2 SASEGT. This CDR3 has 15 amino acids. CDR3 sequence: CASSEISGRHYEQYF. The DNA of the CDR3 is TGTGCCAGCAGTGAAATAAGCGGGAGACACTACGAGCAGTACTTC.